This note documents a single TCR beta chain sequence. Repertoires were generated with immunoSEQ multiplex PCR, while TCRdb's copy carries only in-frame clones and drops some. The table shows fewer than 300,000 clones, with approximately 90% occurring only once. Germline trimming cut 4 bases from V and 4 bases from J; bases unmatched to any gene: 6. The CDR3 is 16 amino acids. Germline V gene sequence: CDR1 SGHRS, CDR2 YFSETQ. The record originates from a study of blood T cell repertoires in COVID-19. This TCR was recovered from a woman between 35 and 50 years old with acute COVID-19. The source material was PBMCs or T cells enriched from blood (not recorded which). The chain combines TRBV5-1 with TRBJ2-5, with TRBD2 matching 14 bases. The CDR3 nucleotides read TGCGCCAGCAGCCAGACTAGCGGGGGGGCCGGAGAGACCCAGTACTTC. Amino acid sequence: CASSQTSGGAGETQYF.